The 20 T cell receptor beta chains listed next were all sequenced from one sample in a study of glioma-infiltrating T cells after dendritic cell vaccination. Some clones are missing from TCRdb's copy, which holds only in-frame ones; the method was immunoSEQ multiplex PCR. The sample lists about 95,000 clones; approximately 81% were seen once. The source was blood, collected before dendritic cell vaccination. The receptors stem from a human donor with glioblastoma.

The rearrangement joins TRBV7-9 to TRBJ2-3; TRBD1 matches 7 bases. CDR3 length: 17 amino acids. Per the germline V gene, CDR1 is SEHNR and CDR2 is FQNEAQ (reference sequence). With 5 bases clipped from V and 4 bases from J, the junction kept 15 bases outside the gene matches. The CDR3 bases are TGTGCCAGCAGCAGCCTGTACAGGGGCGCGGGCGCAGATACGCAGTATTTT. This sequence encodes CASSSLYRGAGADTQYF.

This clone was seen just once. This chain joins TRBV7-2 and TRBJ1-5; 9 bases line up with TRBD1. With 5 bases clipped from V and 7 bases from J, the junction kept 6 bases outside the gene matches. The CDR3 length is 14 residues. Germline V lookup: CDR1 SGHTA, CDR2 FQGNSA. DNA of the CDR3: TGTGCCAGCAGCCCACAGGGGGCGGGACAGCCCCAGCATTTT. Translated, it gives CASSPQGAGQPQHF.

The chain links TRBV5-4 to TRBJ2-5, with TRBD2 matching over 12 bases. The trim removed 0 bases at V and 6 bases at J, leaving 6 bases unmatched. Germline CDR1 SGHNT, CDR2 YYREEE (reference sequence). The CDR3 runs to 16 residues. CDR3 protein: CASSLGLAGELQTQYF. For the CDR3, the DNA is TGTGCCAGCAGCTTGGGACTAGCGGGGGAACTACAGACCCAGTACTTC.

The J gene is TRBJ1-1, the V gene TRBV20-1; possible D gene TRBD1, 6 bases. Per germline, CDR1 DFQATT and CDR2 SNEGSKA (reference sequence). CDR3 length: 11 amino acids. V gave up 6 bases and J gave up 2 bases, with 7 bases separating them. The CDR3 DNA reads as TGCAGTGCGGACAGAAACACTGAAGCTTTCTTT. This encodes CSADRNTEAFF.

The genes are TRBV20-1 and TRBJ2-5; no firm D call. Per germline, CDR1 DFQATT and CDR2 SNEGSKA (reference sequence). V lost 1 base to trimming and J lost 5 bases, with 5 bases between them. The CDR3 is 11 residues long. The CDR3 DNA reads TGCAGTGCTAGAGTCTCGGAGACCCAGTACTTC. Its translation is CSARVSETQYF.

There are many counts of this clone. V is TRBV4-1 and J is TRBJ2-3; 7 positions agree with TRBD1. V was pared by 3 bases and J by 0 bases, with 9 bases of the junction left unmatched. CDR1 is MGHRA, CDR2 YSYEKL, per germline. The CDR3 extends over 17 amino acids. This CDR3 reads CASSHADGTASTDTQYF. The CDR3 DNA is TGCGCCAGCAGCCACGCCGATGGGACAGCTAGCACAGATACGCAGTATTTT.

The chain uses TRBV18 and TRBJ2-1; 13 nucleotides align to TRBD2. V was pared by 1 base and J by 7 bases, with 7 bases of the junction left unmatched. Germline lookup yields CDR1 KGHSH and CDR2 LQKENI. The CDR3 runs 17 residues. The CDR3 reads CASSPRGLAGVGNEQFF. The CDR3 DNA is TGTGCCAGCTCACCACGCGGACTAGCGGGAGTAGGGAATGAGCAGTTCTTC.

Notes on this clone: One junction end does not reproduce the germline sequence, and a read error may be involved. The gene calls are TRBV30 and TRBJ1-2; unclear D gene. The germline V gene encodes CDR1 GTSNPN and CDR2 SVGIG (reference sequence). This CDR3 comprises 12 residues. The DNA for the CDR3 is TGTGCCCGGAGTGTACTGAACTATGGCTACACCTTC. Protein sequence: CARSVLNYGYTF.

V usage is TRBV10-3 and J usage is TRBJ2-5; 10 positions agree with TRBD1. The CDR3 runs 16 residues. With 3 bases clipped from V and 4 bases from J, the junction kept 8 bases outside the gene matches. Looked up from germline, CDR1 is ENHRY and CDR2 is SYGVKD. CDR3 coding DNA: TGTGCCATCAGTGATGGGGACAGGGGTAATGGAGAGACCCAGTACTTC. Amino acids: CAISDGDRGNGETQYF.

The chain joins TRBV4-1 to TRBJ1-5, with D unresolved. The germline V gene has CDR1 MGHRA and CDR2 YSYEKL. V lost 3 bases and J 8 bases, leaving 14 bases between the germline ends. This CDR3 spans 14 amino acids. CDR3 nucleotides: TGCGCCAGCAGCCACCCCCTCGGAGCAGAGCCCCAGCATTTT. Residues: CASSHPLGAEPQHF.

The CDR3 bases are TGCGCCAGCAGCTTGGCGGAGATGGGAGGCTATGGCTACACCTTC. This encodes CASSLAEMGGYGYTF. The chain has TRBV5-1 and TRBJ1-2, with D uncertain. The CDR3 contains 15 residues. The V end lost 0 bases, the J end lost 4 bases, and 13 bases lay between the germline ends. CDR1 SGHRS and CDR2 YFSETQ come from the germline V gene.

Points on this clone: The junction departs from germline at one end; a sequencing error may be responsible. Other DNA sequences in this specimen translate into the identical CDR3. This chain joins TRBV25-1 and TRBJ1-2, with 11 bases aligning to TRBD1. The CDR3 covers 14 residues. From germline, CDR1 is MGHDK and CDR2 SYGVNS. CDR3 loop: CASSWTGGNYGYTF. The CDR3 bases are TGTGCCAGCAGTTGGACAGGGGGCAACTATGGCTACACCTTT.

V gene TRBV19 combines with J gene TRBJ1-2; D uncertain. Germline V gene sequence: CDR1 LNHDA, CDR2 SQIVND (reference sequence). The ends were cut back, 3 bases at V and 4 bases at J, with 9 bases in the middle. The CDR3 spans 13 residues. The CDR3 region is CASSMLVSYGYTF. CDR3 coding DNA: TGTGCCAGTAGTATGCTGGTTAGCTATGGCTACACCTTC.

V is TRBV7-3 and J is TRBJ1-1; 12 bases are a match to TRBD1. This CDR3 has 14 residues. CDR1 and CDR2 from the germline V gene are SGHTA and FQGTGA. The junction had 4 bases not matched to a gene; V was cut back by 3 bases and J by 8 bases. In nucleotides, the CDR3 is TGTGCCAGCAGCTTGGGACAGGGGGCGTCGGAAGCTTTCTTT. Translated, it gives CASSLGQGASEAFF.

The chain couples TRBV7-9 to TRBJ2-3; perhaps TRBD2 as D (5 bases). Germline loops: CDR1 SEHNR, CDR2 FQNEAQ (reference sequence). V shed 9 bases and J shed 2 bases, with 9 bases lying between them. The CDR3 covers 12 residues. The CDR3 sequence: CASSRATDTQYF. In DNA, the CDR3 is TGTGCCAGTTCGAGGGCCACAGATACGCAGTATTTT.

The V and J genes are TRBV14 and TRBJ2-3; the match to TRBD1 covers 8 bases. There are 15 residues in the CDR3. The germline V gene has CDR1 SGHDN and CDR2 FVKESK. V was pared by 4 bases and J by 7 bases, with 10 bases of the junction left unmatched. The CDR3 sequence: CASSLIGGQVNTQYF. CDR3 nucleotides: TGTGCCAGCAGCCTTATCGGGGGACAGGTTAATACGCAGTATTTT.

The rearrangement uses TRBV25-1 and TRBJ1-1; D is uncertain. Germline CDR1 and CDR2: MGHDK and SYGVNS. CDR3 size: 12 residues. Trimming pared 1 base from V and 11 bases from J, leaving 11 bases between. The CDR3, as DNA: TGTGCCAGCAGTGAATGGATGGGCCCGGCTTTCTTT. As protein: CASSEWMGPAFF.

The J gene is TRBJ2-1, the V gene TRBV4-3; D is uncertain. From germline, CDR1 is LGHNA and CDR2 YSLEER. Trimming took off 3 bases at V and 15 bases at J, with 18 bases between the two ends. The CDR3 runs 13 residues. The CDR3 loop reads CASSQASVSSLFF. CDR3 sequence (DNA): TGCGCCAGCAGCCAGGCCTCGGTTTCTAGTCTGTTCTTC.

This clone appeared once. V usage is TRBV9 and J usage is TRBJ2-3, with a tentative D call TRBD1 (6 bases). Trimming removed 3 bases from V and 0 bases from J, with 14 bases in between. Looked up from germline, CDR1 is SGDLS and CDR2 is YYNGEE. CDR3 size: 16 residues. This CDR3 reads CASSGRTALSTDTQYF. CDR3 bases: TGTGCCAGCAGCGGCCGGACAGCCCTTAGCACAGATACGCAGTATTTT.

The rearrangement uses TRBV11-2 and TRBJ2-3; TRBD2 agrees at 7 bases. In germline, CDR1 is SGHAT, CDR2 FQNNGV. V lost 4 bases to trimming and J lost 2 bases; unmatched junction nucleotides: 3. The CDR3 is made up of 14 amino acids. The CDR3 region is CASSSGLDTDTQYF. The CDR3 DNA reads TGTGCCAGCAGCTCCGGACTAGACACAGATACGCAGTATTTT. The full variable domain, in which reference TRBV11-2 and TRBJ2-3 provide the parts outside the CDR3, is EAGVAQSPRYKIIEKRQSVAFWCNPISGHATLYWYQQILGQGPKLLIQFQNNGVVDDSQLPKDRFSAERLKGVDSTLKIQPAKLEDSAVYLCASSSGLDTDTQYFGPGTRLTVL.